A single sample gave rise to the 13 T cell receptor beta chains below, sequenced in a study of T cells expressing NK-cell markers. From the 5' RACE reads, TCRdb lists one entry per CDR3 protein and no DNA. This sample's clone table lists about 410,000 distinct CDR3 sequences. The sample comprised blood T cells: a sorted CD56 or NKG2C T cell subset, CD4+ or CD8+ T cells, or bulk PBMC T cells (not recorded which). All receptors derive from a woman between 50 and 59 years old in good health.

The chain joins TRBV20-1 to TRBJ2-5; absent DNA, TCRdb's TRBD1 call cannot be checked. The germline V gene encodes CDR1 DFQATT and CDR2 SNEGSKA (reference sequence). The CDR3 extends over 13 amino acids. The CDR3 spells CSALGQFRETQYF.

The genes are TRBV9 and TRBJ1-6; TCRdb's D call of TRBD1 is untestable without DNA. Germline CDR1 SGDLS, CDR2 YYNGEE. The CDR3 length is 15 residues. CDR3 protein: CASSVRVQGDSPLHF.

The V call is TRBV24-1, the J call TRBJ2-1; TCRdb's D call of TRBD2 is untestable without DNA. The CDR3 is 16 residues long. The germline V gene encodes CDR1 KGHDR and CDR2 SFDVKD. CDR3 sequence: CATSDFRTSGGNEQFF.

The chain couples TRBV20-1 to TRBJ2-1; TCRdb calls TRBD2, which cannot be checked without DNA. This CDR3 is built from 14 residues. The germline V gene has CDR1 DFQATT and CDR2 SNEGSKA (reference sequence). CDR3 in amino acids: CSASGVGRTDEQFF.

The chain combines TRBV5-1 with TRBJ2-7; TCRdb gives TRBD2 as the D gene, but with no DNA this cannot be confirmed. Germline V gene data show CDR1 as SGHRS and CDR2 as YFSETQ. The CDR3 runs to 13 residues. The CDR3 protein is CASASGLYDEQYF.

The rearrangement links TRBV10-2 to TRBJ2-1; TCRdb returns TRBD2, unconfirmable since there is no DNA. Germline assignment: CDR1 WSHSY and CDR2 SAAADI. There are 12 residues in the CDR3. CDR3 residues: CATSRGLAEQFF.

Here the CDR3 reads CSAYSSGSGNEQFF. The rearrangement links TRBV20-1 to TRBJ2-1; TCRdb designates TRBD2, a call that cannot be tested without DNA. CDR3 length: 14 residues. Germline V lookup: CDR1 DFQATT, CDR2 SNEGSKA (reference sequence).

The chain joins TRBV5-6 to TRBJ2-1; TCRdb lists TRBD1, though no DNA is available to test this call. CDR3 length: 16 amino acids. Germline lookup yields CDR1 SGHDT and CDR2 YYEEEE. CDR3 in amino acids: CASSTIGSGAYNEQFF.

The CDR3 is CASSLAGLVRNEQFF. V and J are TRBV12-3 or TRBV12-4 and TRBJ2-1; TCRdb's assignment of TRBD2 cannot be checked, as there is no DNA. This CDR3 is 15 amino acids long.

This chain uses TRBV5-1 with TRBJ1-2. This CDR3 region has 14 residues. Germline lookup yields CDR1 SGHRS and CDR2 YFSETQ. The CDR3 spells CASSPVSGHYGYTF.

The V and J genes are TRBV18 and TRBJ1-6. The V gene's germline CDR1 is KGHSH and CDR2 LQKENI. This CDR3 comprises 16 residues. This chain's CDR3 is CASSPRGTTSNSPLHF.

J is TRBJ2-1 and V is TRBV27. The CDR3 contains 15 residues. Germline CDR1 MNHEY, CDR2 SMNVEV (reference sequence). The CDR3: CASSPRWVSYNEQFF.

The CDR3 protein is CATSRRDPTNEQFF. The chain joins TRBV24-1 to TRBJ2-1; TCRdb gives TRBD1 as the D gene, but with no DNA this cannot be confirmed. Germline loops: CDR1 KGHDR, CDR2 SFDVKD. The CDR3 contains 14 residues.